Sequencing of this TCR beta chain was carried out in a study of T cell responses to AZD1222 COVID-19 vaccine (dated by TCRdb to the early 2020s). Looking at the study overall: Because spike-specific TCR depth and breadth did not differ between the two schedules, AZD1222 recipients who got a second dose at roughly 4 weeks were pooled with those who got a second dose at roughly 12 weeks. A total of 230 to 250 trial participants underwent TCR sequencing, of whom nearly 210 had received two doses of AZD1222 and around 26 had received two doses of the MenACWY control vaccine. Trial participants were enrolled into age subgroups of 18-55, 56-69 and 70-plus years, which contained approximately 150, 30 and 60 TCR-sequenced participants, respectively.

The CDR3 runs 15 residues from the cysteine to the phenylalanine. CDR3 DNA only is kept here, 45 bases in frame from base 1. The germline V gene gives CDR1 as SGHTS and CDR2 as YDEGEE. The V end loses 1 base and the J end loses 0 bases, and a stretch of 8 bases separates them. The paper as a whole reports these results and caveats: Spike-specific TCR breadth and depth rose significantly after two AZD1222 doses compared with day 0 and with MenACWY recipients. In the small 56-69-year group, the increase in depth fell short of significance, most likely because of low power. Because no day 14 peak-response samples were available, the repertoires could be characterized only after the peak T cell response. Reportedly, close to half of the unique spike-specific TCRs recognized epitopes lying outside the regions that are mutated in the B.1.351 and B.1.1.7 variants. Conclusions about previously exposed vaccinees are limited, since just a handful of AZD1222 recipients were seropositive for SARS-CoV-2 at baseline. The vaccine-associated CD4 TCRs covered the entire spike protein, and the dominant responses fell in regions 160-218 and 743-854. Participants were mostly white British and included more females than males, and it was suggested by the authors that clonal diversity may have been underestimated.

Remarks on this clone: Its antigen target is currently unknown. Base quality data are lacking; no much larger clone is found one base away.

The CDR3 regions of human TCRbeta chains were analyzed by immunosequencing. As for the authors' bioinformatics: Repertoire TCRs were matched against a reference library of SARS-CoV-2-specific TCRs generated with the MIRA antigen-specificity platform. Breadth meant the fraction of unique TCRs that were SARS-CoV-2-associated, whereas depth meant the fraction of total T cells that were SARS-CoV-2-associated. Using the MIRA data, each spike-specific TCR was assigned both to the spike region to which the TCR was reactive and to a CD4 or CD8 class. Log10-transformed breadth and depth values were compared by one-way ANOVA with Sidak's multiple comparisons tests. TCRdb obtained this table from immuneACCESS and retained in-frame rearrangements with V and J assigned. These tables miss some clones; where compared with another copy, unresolved V genes account for less than half of the shortfall, and the remainder is unexplained. V, J and clone size derive from that table, while D and trimming were established from the DNA sequence. For this sample the table gives around 120,000 clones, of which 90% to 95% were detected only once. In total, the top ten clones hold roughly 2% of the sample.

The sample's time point label, in plain terms: baseline before first vaccination. Vaccinee samples were obtained from the UK trials COV001 and COV002, which included a single-blind randomized controlled phase 2/3 trial of AZD1222 (ChAdOx1 nCoV-19) in healthy adults. Trial participant PBMC samples were collected at day 0 and day 28 after the second dose for TCRbeta chain sequencing. In this chain, TRBV5-8 is recombined with TRBJ1-5; the D gene identity is not certain. This clonotype originated in an adult in good health. This material consisted of peripheral blood, taken on day 0 of AZD1222 vaccination. The nucleotides are TGTGCCAGCAGCTTGATGGGGAATAGCAATCAGCCCCAGCATTTT. This yields the protein CASSLMGNSNQPQHF.